The 28 T cell receptor beta chains presented below share a single source sample, sequenced in a study of beta chain features in type 1 diabetes (dated by TCRdb to about 2018). Libraries were made using the immunoSEQ multiplex PCR assay. The entire isolated RNA was reverse transcribed using the High Capacity cDNA Reverse Transcription Kit, and thus expressed TCRB transcripts were sequenced. What TCRdb holds here is the immuneACCESS table cut down to in-frame rearrangements. Part of the clones is not present; checked against another copy, under half of the missing clones reflect an unresolved V gene, and the others are unexplained. In this sample the table shows roughly 300,000 clones, 14% of which occur a single time. Of the sample, around 7% is held by the ten largest clones. The sequencing input was central memory CD4+ T cells from blood. These receptors all stem from a man aged 25-45 years in good health.

J is TRBJ2-1 and V is TRBV7-2, with D perhaps TRBD2 (5 bases). The germline V gene has CDR1 SGHTA and CDR2 FQGNSA. V was cut by 5 bases and J by 2 bases, with 10 bases left in between. The CDR3 has 14 residues. CDR3 protein: CASSPPGAYNEQFF. CDR3 bases: TGTGCCAGCAGCCCCCCCGGGGCCTACAATGAGCAGTTCTTC.

This clone was counted many times. The J gene is TRBJ2-5, the V gene TRBV6-6; D is ambiguous. V lost 0 bases and J lost 5, with 10 bases in between. Germline V gene sequence: CDR1 MNHNY, CDR2 SVGAGI (reference sequence). This CDR3 is built from 14 residues. Here the CDR3 DNA reads TGTGCCAGCAGTTACTCCACCCGGACGGAGACCCAGTACTTC. It specifies CASSYSTRTETQYF.

Only a few counts were recorded for this clone. The chain links TRBV7-2 to TRBJ1-2; 9 bases are a match to TRBD1. Trimming cost V 5 bases and J 6 bases; bases outside gene matches: 7. Germline V gene data show CDR1 as SGHTA and CDR2 as FQGNSA. This CDR3 has 14 residues. CDR3 sequence: CASSLLQGADGYTF. For the CDR3, the DNA is TGTGCCAGCAGCCTACTACAGGGGGCTGATGGCTACACCTTC.

This clone was recorded a few times. The chain joins TRBV5-6 to TRBJ1-1, with D hard to call. Trimming pared 1 base from V and 3 bases from J, leaving 19 bases between. Germline V gene data show CDR1 as SGHDT and CDR2 as YYEEEE. CDR3 length: 17 amino acids. The CDR3 loop is CASSLRLGRRKDTEAFF. CDR3 DNA: TGTGCCAGCAGCTTGCGGTTGGGCAGGCGGAAAGACACTGAAGCTTTCTTT.

The V gene is TRBV9, the J gene TRBJ1-1; D ambiguous. Trimming took 7 bases from V and 0 from J, leaving 13 bases between them. This CDR3 is built from 14 residues. Germline CDR1 and CDR2: SGDLS and YYNGEE. For the CDR3, the DNA is TGTGCCAGCTCGAGGGAGTCCATGAACACTGAAGCTTTCTTT. Translating it yields CASSRESMNTEAFF.

This CDR3 is CASSLERLAGEQYV. The CDR3 region has the DNA TGTGCCAGCAGCTTAGAGAGACTAGCCGGGGAGCAGTACGTC. The rearrangement joins TRBV7-7 to TRBJ2-7; TRBD2 aligns across 7 bases. This CDR3 is 14 amino acids long. Per the germline V gene, CDR1 is SSHAT and CDR2 is FNYEAQ (reference sequence). The J segment lost 7 bases and the V segment lost 1 base, leaving 7 bases of the junction unmatched.

The chain employs TRBV6-6 and TRBJ1-5; D is unclear. The CDR3 has 15 residues. Germline CDR1 is MNHNY and CDR2 is SVGAGI (reference sequence). Trimming stripped 7 bases from V and 1 base from J, with 14 bases between. The CDR3 coding sequence is TGTGCCAGCATGCCGGGGAAGGGCAGCAATCAGCCCCAGCATTTT. It encodes CASMPGKGSNQPQHF.

This clone was observed a few times. This rearrangement joins TRBV5-4 to TRBJ2-3; D unclear. The CDR3 has 15 residues. V was shortened by 4 bases and J by 2 bases, with 14 bases between the two germline ends. CDR1 is SGHNT and CDR2 is YYREEE in the germline V gene (reference sequence). CDR3 in DNA: TGTGCCAGCAGCCTGAAACGTGAAGACACAGATACGCAGTATTTT. It specifies CASSLKREDTDTQYF.

The V and J genes are TRBV25-1 and TRBJ2-7; no firm D call. Trimming took off 7 bases at V and 2 bases at J, with 12 bases between the two ends. Per germline, CDR1 MGHDK and CDR2 SYGVNS. This CDR3 is built from 13 residues. CDR3 DNA: TGTGCCAGCATTAACGCTCAGGCCTACGAGCAGTACGTC. As protein: CASINAQAYEQYV.

V gene TRBV4-3 combines with J gene TRBJ1-5; D gene unclear. CDR1 is LGHNA and CDR2 is YSLEER in the germline V gene. The CDR3 contains 16 residues. Trimming cost V 1 base and J 3 bases, with 13 bases left between them. The CDR3 loop is CASSQAPGWNNQPQHF. CDR3 nucleotide sequence: TGCGCCAGCAGCCAAGCTCCAGGATGGAACAATCAGCCCCAGCATTTT.

The chain recombines TRBV19 with TRBJ2-2, with D possibly matching TRBD1 (6 bases). Trimming left V 3 bases short and J 6 bases short, with 11 bases between. Looked up from germline, CDR1 is LNHDA and CDR2 is SQIVND (reference sequence). This CDR3 spans 14 amino acids. CDR3 DNA: TGTGCCAGTAGTATTGGGGGCCTGGCCGGGGAGCTGTTTTTT. Encoded protein: CASSIGGLAGELFF.

This clone turned up a few times. V gene TRBV4-3 combines with J gene TRBJ2-1; D not certain. CDR1 LGHNA and CDR2 YSLEER come from the germline V gene. This CDR3 is 13 amino acids long. V lost 0 bases to trimming and J lost 9 bases, with 9 bases between them. Here the CDR3 DNA reads TGCGCCAGCAGCCAAGAGGGGAATACTGAGCAGTTCTTC. It codes for CASSQEGNTEQFF.

This clone was recorded a few times. The chain links TRBV30 to TRBJ2-5, with unresolved D. V shed 0 bases and J shed 3 bases, with 11 bases lying between them. Germline CDR1 reads GTSNPN; CDR2 reads SVGIG (reference sequence). This CDR3 region has 14 residues. The CDR3 sequence: CAWSVVSVKETQYF. In nucleotides, the CDR3 is TGTGCCTGGAGTGTTGTCTCGGTTAAAGAGACCCAGTACTTC.

This rearrangement joins TRBV30 to TRBJ1-2; the D gene is possibly TRBD1 (6 bases). The CDR3 length is 13 residues. Trimming removed 4 bases at V and 5 bases at J, with 14 bases between. Germline CDR1 reads GTSNPN; CDR2 reads SVGIG (reference sequence). The CDR3 loop is CAWTFGRGYGYTF. Here the CDR3 DNA reads TGTGCCTGGACGTTCGGCAGGGGATATGGCTACACCTTC.

The chain couples TRBV11-3 to TRBJ2-1, with 7 bases identical to TRBD2. CDR1 and CDR2 from the germline V gene are SGHNT and YENEEA. This CDR3 is built from 15 residues. J gave up 5 bases and V 3 bases, and 7 bases lay outside the gene matches. The CDR3 loop reads CASSLASGYNNEQFF. CDR3 in DNA: TGTGCCAGCAGCTTGGCTAGCGGATACAACAATGAGCAGTTCTTC.

This clone was observed a handful of times. The genes are TRBV19 and TRBJ2-7; the match to TRBD1 covers 8 bases. The CDR3 runs to 15 residues. The germline gives CDR1 LNHDA, CDR2 SQIVND (reference sequence). The J segment lost 3 bases and the V segment lost 11 bases, leaving 15 bases of the junction unmatched. This CDR3 is CADKGRTGWVYEQYV. Written as DNA, the CDR3 is TGTGCCGATAAAGGCCGGACAGGGTGGGTCTACGAGCAGTACGTC.

V usage is TRBV30 and J usage is TRBJ1-5, with D perhaps TRBD1 (6 bases). The germline CDR1 and CDR2 sequences are GTSNPN and SVGIG (reference sequence). There are 13 residues in the CDR3. Trimming took off 0 bases at V and 6 bases at J, with 9 bases between the two ends. CDR3 residues: CAWSVGGFQPQHF. The CDR3 coding sequence is TGTGCCTGGAGTGTAGGGGGATTTCAGCCCCAGCATTTT.

The V gene is TRBV4-3, the J gene TRBJ2-5, with D tentatively TRBD1 or TRBD2 (5 bases each). Germline CDR1 is LGHNA and CDR2 is YSLEER. The CDR3 runs to 14 residues. V lost 5 bases to trimming and J lost 2 bases, with 12 bases between them. CDR3 sequence reads: CASSLRGVQETQYF. CDR3 DNA: TGCGCCAGCAGCTTGAGGGGAGTACAAGAGACCCAGTACTTC.

This clone was seen more than once but under ten times. A read error may produce the germline difference seen at one junction end. The V call is TRBV5-4, the J call TRBJ1-1; D gene uncertain. The length of the CDR3 is 17 residues. Per germline, CDR1 SGHNT and CDR2 YYREEE (reference sequence). In DNA, the CDR3 is TGCGCCAGCAGCCAGTCCAGTGGTGGCGGTGGGAACACTGAAGCTTTCTTT. Translation gives CASSQSSGGGGNTEAFF.

This clone has just a few counts. This chain connects TRBV7-9 to TRBJ1-2; unclear D gene. The germline V gene has CDR1 SEHNR and CDR2 FQNEAQ (reference sequence). The CDR3 has 12 amino acids. The ends were cut back, 5 bases at V and 5 bases at J, with 9 bases in the middle. The CDR3 DNA reads TGTGCCAGCAGCACCAGGAGTTATGGCTACACCTTC. Its protein product is CASSTRSYGYTF.

This clone was counted between two and nine times. This rearrangement joins TRBV10-3 to TRBJ1-2, with D perhaps TRBD1 (5 bases). V lost 10 bases and J 4 bases, leaving 13 bases between the germline ends. CDR3 length equals 12 residues. Germline CDR1 reads ENHRY; CDR2 reads SYGVKD. CDR3 coding DNA: TGTGCCACCGAGCAGGGCCGCTATGGCTACACCTTC. Translated, it gives CATEQGRYGYTF.

This clone was counted only a few times. The V call is TRBV7-2, the J call TRBJ1-1, with unresolved D. Germline loops: CDR1 SGHTA, CDR2 FQGNSA. V lost 1 base and J 1 base, leaving 10 bases between the germline ends. This CDR3 spans 15 amino acids. The CDR3 DNA reads TGTGCCAGCAGCTTAGTGGCGGGTCGGAACACTGAAGCTTTCTTT. As protein: CASSLVAGRNTEAFF.

This clone was observed a few times. The V call is TRBV7-8, the J call TRBJ1-1, with D unresolved. The CDR3 is 15 residues long. Looked up from germline, CDR1 is SGHVS and CDR2 is FQNEAQ. The ends were cut back, 1 base at V and 0 bases at J, with 9 bases in the middle. The CDR3 spells CASSLGRALNTEAFF. CDR3 DNA: TGTGCCAGCAGCTTAGGTCGAGCCTTGAACACTGAAGCTTTCTTT.

This clone was found many times. This chain joins TRBV7-8 and TRBJ2-1; TRBD2 aligns across 7 bases. The CDR3 is 16 residues long. The germline CDR1 and CDR2 sequences are SGHVS and FQNEAQ. Trimming at V came to 5 bases and at J to 7 bases, leaving 14 bases not matched to a gene. CDR3 loop: CASSPLRAGKANEQFF. CDR3 nucleotides: TGTGCCAGCAGCCCCCTGAGAGCGGGGAAGGCGAATGAGCAGTTCTTC.

There are a few counts of this clone. The V and J genes are TRBV6-1 and TRBJ1-2; a possible D gene is TRBD1 (6 bases). CDR3 length equals 14 residues. Germline V gene lookup returns CDR1 MNHNS and CDR2 SASEGT. The germline V and J ends were trimmed by 3 bases and 2 bases, with 10 bases remaining between them. The CDR3 here is CASSESGVNYGYTF. The CDR3, as DNA: TGTGCCAGCAGTGAGTCAGGGGTAAACTATGGCTACACCTTC.

The chain is built from TRBV15 and TRBJ1-5; D remains ambiguous. V was shortened by 0 bases and J by 10 bases, with 16 bases between the two germline ends. Germline V gives CDR1 LNHNV, CDR2 YYDKDF (reference sequence). There are 15 residues in the CDR3. CDR3 nucleotides: TGTGCCACCAGCAGAGATCCCTATAGTAGAGATCCCCAGCATTTT. Amino acids: CATSRDPYSRDPQHF.

This clone was counted a few times. The chain links TRBV7-9 to TRBJ2-7, with a weak D call TRBD2 (5 bases). Trimming took 5 bases from V and 0 from J, leaving 14 bases between them. Germline assignment: CDR1 SEHNR and CDR2 FQNEAQ (reference sequence). The CDR3 has 15 residues. As DNA, the CDR3 is TGTGCCAGCAGCCGAAGTAGCGACGGCTCCTACGAGCAGTACTTC. This codes for CASSRSSDGSYEQYF.

This clone was counted between two and nine times. The chain carries TRBV25-1 and TRBJ2-1, with D perhaps TRBD1 (5 bases). In germline, CDR1 is MGHDK, CDR2 SYGVNS. V lost 4 bases to trimming and J lost 6 bases, with 13 bases between them. The CDR3 length is 14 residues. CDR3 residues: CASSGRAGINEQFF. DNA of the CDR3: TGTGCCAGCAGTGGACGAGCAGGGATCAATGAGCAGTTCTTC. Using reference TRBV25-1 and TRBJ2-1 for the parts outside the CDR3, the full variable domain is EADIYQTPRYLVIGTGKKITLECSQTMGHDKMYWYQQDPGMELHLIHYSYGVNSTEKGDLSSESTVSRIRTEHFPLTLESARPSHTSQYLCASSGRAGINEQFFGPGTRLTVL.